The 20 T cell receptor beta chains reported below all come from one sample, sequenced in a study of CD8 T cells in ankylosing spondylitis. Each CDR3 protein is one row after TCRdb ran MiXCR on the 5' RACE reads. The sample carries roughly 230,000 distinct CDR3 sequences, 18% recorded once. Sequenced: blood, either unsorted or a sorted T cell fraction (not recorded which). Receptors were obtained from a male donor with ankylosing spondylitis or in good health (not recorded which).

This clonotype was observed many times. This chain's CDR3 is CASSLSSSGASEQFF. The DNA for the CDR3 is TGTGCCAGCAGCTTGTCCTCTAGCGGAGCCTCTGAGCAGTTCTTC. V usage is TRBV5-6 and J usage is TRBJ2-1; TRBD2 matches at 7 bases. Trimming cost V 1 base and J 9 bases; bases outside gene matches: 10. Looked up from germline, CDR1 is SGHDT and CDR2 is YYEEEE. CDR3 size: 15 residues.

This clonotype has a count of ten or more. The chain joins TRBV6-5 to TRBJ2-1; D call uncertain. V lost 4 bases and J 0 bases, leaving 10 bases between the germline ends. This CDR3 is 15 amino acids long. The V gene's germline CDR1 is MNHEY and CDR2 SVGAGI. This CDR3 is CASSLATSSYNEQFF. For the CDR3, the DNA is TGTGCCAGCAGTTTGGCGACGAGCTCCTACAATGAGCAGTTCTTC.

This clonotype was observed many times. This chain connects TRBV7-2 to TRBJ1-5, with D unresolved. Trimming took 1 base from V and 4 from J, leaving 11 bases between them. The CDR3 runs 15 residues. CDR1 and CDR2 from the germline V gene are SGHTA and FQGNSA. The CDR3 loop is CASSLVAGWNQPQHF. DNA for the CDR3: TGTGCCAGCAGCTTAGTGGCAGGTTGGAATCAGCCCCAGCATTTT.

This clonotype was counted between two and nine times. The CDR3: CASSLTGGAGHEQYF. For the CDR3, the DNA is TGTGCCAGCAGCTTGACGGGGGGAGCGGGTCACGAGCAGTACTTC. V and J are TRBV7-2 and TRBJ2-7; 7 positions match TRBD2. The CDR3 length is 15 residues. Germline V gene lookup returns CDR1 SGHTA and CDR2 FQGNSA. Germline trimming cut 3 bases from V and 5 bases from J; bases unmatched to any gene: 10. The full variable domain, rest sourced from reference TRBV7-2 and TRBJ2-7, is GAGVSQSPSNKVTEKGKDVELRCDPISGHTALYWYRQSLGQGLEFLIYFQGNSAPDKSGLPSDRFSAERTGGSVSTLTIQRTQQEDSAVYLCASSLTGGAGHEQYFGPGTRLTVT.

The chain recombines TRBV20-1 with TRBJ2-7; 8 bases align to TRBD2. Germline V gives CDR1 DFQATT, CDR2 SNEGSKA (reference sequence). V shed 6 bases and J 2 bases; nucleotides not matched to a gene: 15. This CDR3 is built from 16 residues. For the CDR3, the DNA is TGCAGTGCAAGCGACCCGGAGCGGGAGCCCCCCTACGAGCAGTACTTC. This codes for CSASDPEREPPYEQYF.

This clonotype was seen more than once but under ten times. The chain uses TRBV12-3 or TRBV12-4 and TRBJ2-7, with no clear D. This CDR3 is 13 amino acids long. The V gene lost 5 bases and the J gene lost 1 base, with 9 bases spanning the gap. Here the CDR3 DNA reads TGTGCCAGCAGTGCCGACGGATCCTACGAGCAGTACTTC. This codes for CASSADGSYEQYF.

Written as DNA, the CDR3 is TGTGCCAGCAGTTTCAGACAGACAGGGGGATGGGAGCAGTTCTTC. Protein product: CASSFRQTGGWEQFF. The chain employs TRBV12-3 or TRBV12-4 and TRBJ2-1; 9 nucleotides agree with TRBD1. The CDR3 covers 15 residues. V lost 3 bases and J lost 10; bases outside the gene matches: 10.

A few counts support this clonotype. The genes are TRBV29-1 and TRBJ1-2; 8 bases match TRBD1. This CDR3 comprises 14 residues. Per germline, CDR1 SQVTM and CDR2 ANQGSEA. V lost 3 bases to trimming and J lost 5 bases; unmatched junction nucleotides: 8. The CDR3 DNA is TGCAGCGTTGACCCCACCCGGACAGGGTATGGCTACACCTTC. Amino acid sequence: CSVDPTRTGYGYTF.

This clonotype was recorded a few times. This rearrangement joins TRBV9 to TRBJ2-3, with 8 bases fitting TRBD2. Germline V CDR1 and CDR2: SGDLS, YYNGEE. Trimming removed 4 bases from V and 2 bases from J; junction bases left unmatched: 9. CDR3 size: 16 residues. CDR3 region: CASSTTLAESTDTQYF. In DNA form, the CDR3 reads TGTGCCAGCAGCACAACACTAGCGGAGTCCACAGATACGCAGTATTTT.

The table lists this clonotype with a few counts. The chain joins TRBV12-3 or TRBV12-4 to TRBJ1-1; D is possibly TRBD1 (6 bases). This CDR3 contains 14 residues. Trimming removed 6 bases at V and 1 base at J, with 12 bases between. The CDR3 loop is CASSLGTTNTEAFF. DNA for the CDR3: TGTGCCAGCAGCCTAGGGACAACGAACACTGAAGCTTTCTTT.

This clonotype was counted a few times. This chain joins TRBV7-6 and TRBJ2-1, with a tentative D call TRBD2 (5 bases). From germline, CDR1 is SGHVS and CDR2 FNYEAQ. V gave up 1 base and J gave up 4 bases, with 11 bases separating them. This CDR3 has 15 residues. The CDR3 DNA is TGTGCCAGCAGCTTAGTTAGCGACCCATACAATGAGCAGTTCTTC. Translated, it gives CASSLVSDPYNEQFF.

With respect to this clonotype: This may stem from a read error, because a much larger clone lies one nucleotide away. This rearrangement joins TRBV15 to TRBJ2-2; D remains ambiguous. Germline assignment: CDR1 LNHNV and CDR2 YYDKDF (reference sequence). Trimming shortened V by 4 bases and J by 0 bases, and 9 bases separated the two germline ends. The CDR3 spans 15 residues. The CDR3 loop is CATSKARTNTGELFF. CDR3 coding DNA: TGTGCCACCAGCAAGGCTCGGACGAACACCGGGGAGCTGTTTTTT. Full variable domain (rest looked up from reference TRBV15 and TRBJ2-2): DAMVIQNPRYQVTQFGKPVTLSCSQTLNHNVMYWYQQKSSQAPKLLFHYYDKDFNNEADTPDNFQSRRPNTSFCFLDIRSPGLGDTAMYLCATSKARTNTGELFFGEGSRLTVL.

This clonotype came up a few times. V usage is TRBV4-1 and J usage is TRBJ2-7; 13 nucleotides agree with TRBD2. Germline V CDR1 and CDR2: MGHRA, YSYEKL. V shed 1 base and J 4 bases; nucleotides not matched to a gene: 10. The CDR3 has 18 amino acids. CDR3 nucleotide sequence: TGCGCCAGCAGCCAAGCCCACCTCTTGACTAGCGGGGGGTACGAGCAGTACTTC. It is translated as CASSQAHLLTSGGYEQYF.

There are many counts of this clonotype. V usage is TRBV14 and J usage is TRBJ1-2; D is possibly TRBD1 (6 bases). The germline CDR1 and CDR2 sequences are SGHDN and FVKESK. This CDR3 has 14 residues. V lost 0 bases and J lost 7, with 12 bases in between. The CDR3 DNA reads as TGTGCCAGCAGCCAAGACCCGGGGGCCCTTGGCTACACCTTC. It encodes CASSQDPGALGYTF. Together with reference TRBV14 and TRBJ1-2, the CDR3 gives the full variable domain: EAGVTQFPSHSVIEKGQTVTLRCDPISGHDNLYWYRRVMGKEIKFLLHFVKESKQDESGMPNNRFLAERTGGTYSTLKVQPAELEDSGVYFCASSQDPGALGYTFGSGTRLTVV.

The chain carries TRBV27 and TRBJ2-5; 15 bases align to TRBD2. V shed 0 bases and J 5 bases; nucleotides not matched to a gene: 13. This CDR3 is 20 amino acids long. The V gene's germline CDR1 is MNHEY and CDR2 SMNVEV (reference sequence). As DNA, the CDR3 is TGTGCCAGCAGTTTATCATACCGGACTAGCGGGAGGGGATCAAAGGAGACCCAGTACTTC. Translation gives CASSLSYRTSGRGSKETQYF.

V usage is TRBV6-5 and J usage is TRBJ2-2, with D possibly being TRBD1 (6 bases). The germline CDR1 and CDR2 sequences are MNHEY and SVGAGI. The CDR3 has 15 residues. V gave up 2 bases and J gave up 3 bases, with 10 bases separating them. The CDR3 bases are TGTGCCAGCAGTTACAGGGGGAGTTACACCGGGGAGCTGTTTTTT. This encodes CASSYRGSYTGELFF.

This clonotype has a handful of counts. The rearrangement joins TRBV7-8 to TRBJ1-5, with D possibly being TRBD1 (5 bases). Trimming removed 4 bases at V and 5 bases at J, with 9 bases between. This CDR3 is built from 13 residues. Germline V gene lookup returns CDR1 SGHVS and CDR2 FQNEAQ. The CDR3 loop is CASSSETDQPQHF. CDR3 DNA: TGTGCCAGCAGCTCCGAGACAGATCAGCCCCAGCATTTT. The variable domain in full, completed from reference TRBV7-8 and TRBJ1-5, reads GAGVSQSPRYKVAKRGQDVALRCDPISGHVSLFWYQQALGQGPEFLTYFQNEAQLDKSGLPSDRFFAERPEGSVSTLKIQRTQQEDSAVYLCASSSETDQPQHFGDGTRLSIL.

V and J are TRBV9 and TRBJ1-6; 7 bases are shared with TRBD1. This CDR3 has 14 amino acids. With V trimmed by 3 bases and J by 7 bases, 4 bases remained unmatched. From germline, CDR1 is SGDLS and CDR2 YYNGEE. CDR3 in DNA: TGTGCCAGCAGCGGGACAGGTTTGAATTCACCCCTCCACTTT. It encodes CASSGTGLNSPLHF.

In this sample, this clonotype turned up a few times. This sequence joins TRBV27 and TRBJ2-7; maybe TRBD1 (5 bases). Germline CDR1 and CDR2: MNHEY and SMNVEV (reference sequence). The CDR3 is made up of 13 amino acids. Trimming shortened V by 4 bases and J by 0 bases, and 7 bases separated the two germline ends. The CDR3 reads CASSYGHSYEQYF. The CDR3 DNA reads as TGTGCCAGCAGTTATGGACACTCCTACGAGCAGTACTTC.

The genes are TRBV5-1 and TRBJ2-6; D may match TRBD1 or TRBD2 (6 bases each). Germline lookup yields CDR1 SGHRS and CDR2 YFSETQ. The CDR3 runs to 18 residues. Trimming removed 0 bases from V and 0 bases from J, with 13 bases in between. The chain's CDR3 is CASSLVGGLSSGANVLTF. The CDR3 coding sequence is TGCGCCAGCAGCTTGGTTGGGGGGCTGAGCTCTGGGGCCAACGTCCTGACTTTC.